This TCR beta chain was observed in a study of vaccination and CD4 T cells after COVID-19. Turning to the study itself: Convalescent cases consisted of six males and four females, of whom two were Hispanic. Overlapping spike peptides from SARS-CoV-2, HCoV-NL63, HCoV-OC43 and HCoV-229E served to stimulate the cells.

Documented treatment: roughly ten-day PBMC culture with coronavirus spike peptide pools or control peptides (ViraFEST assay). This clonotype was seen a few times. Its antigen is unknown. Trimming pared 3 bases from V and 0 bases from J, leaving 9 bases between. The CDR3 covers 15 residues. In germline, CDR1 is DFQATT, CDR2 SNEGSKA (reference sequence). Sequenced with the Oncomine TCR Beta short-read assay was DNA taken from cultured CD4+ T cells. TCRdb recomputed calls from the PCR reads with MiXCR, one row per CDR3 protein. The profile shows over 15,000 distinct CDR3 sequences, around 32% of them singletons.

The chain combines TRBV20-1 with TRBJ2-6, with D possibly being TRBD1 (5 bases). This TCR derives from a human donor with COVID-19. The source material was cultured CD4+ T cells from blood. The CDR3 DNA is TGCAGTGCTAGGGGGCCCGACTCTGGGGCCAACGTCCTGACTTTC. Its protein is CSARGPDSGANVLTF.